The 15 T cell receptor beta chains listed next were all sequenced from one sample in a study of T-cell reconstitution after alpha-beta-depleted transplantation in children. Unique molecular identifiers tagged the TCRbeta library. Using its own MiXCR run on the PCR reads, TCRdb lists one record per CDR3 protein. The repertoire holds about 400,000 distinct CDR3 sequences, with roughly 22% as singletons. The sequenced sample was PBMCs from the stem cell graft donor, obtained from the stem cell graft. The source of these receptors is a human donor who donated a stem cell graft to a child with acute myeloid leukemia.

The sample holds a few counts of this clonotype. DNA for the CDR3: TGTGCCAGCAGTGCGGTATCTAACAGGGGTTGGGGCGAGCAGTACTTC. The encoded protein is CASSAVSNRGWGEQYF. This chain uses TRBV6-1 with TRBJ2-7, with 7 bases identical to TRBD1. With V trimmed by 4 bases and J by 6 bases, 15 bases remained unmatched. Per germline, CDR1 MNHNS and CDR2 SASEGT. The length of the CDR3 is 16 residues.

The V call is TRBV7-9, the J call TRBJ2-1; D may be TRBD2 (6 bases). Trimming cost V 5 bases and J 8 bases, with 16 bases left between them. Germline assignment: CDR1 SEHNR and CDR2 FQNEAQ (reference sequence). The CDR3 sequence is 14 residues long. As DNA, the CDR3 is TGTGCCAGCAGCCCACTAGGGTGGGGGGATGAGCAGTTCTTC. As protein: CASSPLGWGDEQFF.

This clonotype was picked up a small number of times. This chain links TRBV29-1 with TRBJ2-3, with 9 positions matching TRBD2. This CDR3 comprises 13 residues. V was pared by 8 bases and J by 2 bases, with 5 bases of the junction left unmatched. Germline CDR1 is SQVTM and CDR2 is ANQGSEA. The CDR3 DNA reads as TGCAGCCTCCGCGGGAGGGCCACAGATACGCAGTATTTT. As protein: CSLRGRATDTQYF.

This clonotype has at least ten counts. The genes are TRBV6-5 and TRBJ2-3; 8 bases are a match to TRBD1. The CDR3 is made up of 11 amino acids. Germline loops: CDR1 MNHEY, CDR2 SVGAGI. The V and J ends lost 8 bases and 5 bases, in that order; junction bases with no gene match: 0. CDR3 sequence: CASGTGDTQYF. For the CDR3, the DNA is TGTGCCAGCGGGACAGGAGATACGCAGTATTTT.

This clonotype has a count of ten or more. This chain uses TRBV12-3 or TRBV12-4 with TRBJ1-5, with 10 bases identical to TRBD1. The CDR3 extends over 16 amino acids. Trimming cost V 5 bases and J 2 bases; bases outside gene matches: 6. CDR3 residues: CASSPRQGAGNQPQHF. CDR3 nucleotide sequence: TGTGCCAGCAGTCCTAGACAGGGGGCGGGCAATCAGCCCCAGCATTTT.

This clonotype was recorded a few times. The rearrangement links TRBV12-3 or TRBV12-4 to TRBJ1-5, with 8 bases that match TRBD1. The CDR3 extends over 15 amino acids. The trim removed 6 bases at V and 2 bases at J, leaving 6 bases unmatched. The DNA for the CDR3 is TGTGCCAGCAGGGGGACAGGACTCGGCAATCAGCCCCAGCATTTT. Its translation: CASRGTGLGNQPQHF.

The chain uses TRBV20-1 and TRBJ1-4; D remains ambiguous. The CDR3 sequence is 12 residues long. With 6 bases removed from V and 4 bases from J, the gap between germline ends came to 9 bases. The germline V gene encodes CDR1 DFQATT and CDR2 SNEGSKA (reference sequence). Here the CDR3 DNA reads TGCAGTGCGCCAGCCTTTAATGAAAAACTGTTTTTT. Protein sequence: CSAPAFNEKLFF.

This clonotype was seen more than once but under ten times. The chain has TRBV6-2 or TRBV6-3 and TRBJ2-7; D possibly corresponds to TRBD1 (6 bases). The CDR3 is 19 amino acids. The germline gives CDR1 MNHEY, CDR2 SVGEGT. V was shortened by 0 bases and J by 3 bases, with 24 bases between the two germline ends. The CDR3 loop is CASSYSRWGRGIGNYEQYF. DNA of the CDR3: TGTGCCAGCAGTTACTCGAGGTGGGGGCGCGGAATAGGAAACTACGAGCAGTACTTC.

This clonotype has only a few counts. The V call is TRBV5-1, the J call TRBJ2-3; the D gene is possibly TRBD1 (5 bases). CDR1 SGHRS and CDR2 YFSETQ come from the germline V gene. CDR3 length equals 15 residues. Trimming took 4 bases from V and 0 from J, leaving 12 bases between them. The CDR3 loop is CASSLGHTSTDTQYF. Here the CDR3 DNA reads TGCGCCAGCAGCCTCGGACATACGAGCACAGATACGCAGTATTTT.

The chain carries TRBV5-6 and TRBJ2-2; 7 bases match TRBD1. The CDR3 totals 15 residues. CDR1 and CDR2 from the germline V gene are SGHDT and YYEEEE. V dropped 2 bases and J dropped 7; count of bases not matched to a gene: 8. Written as DNA, the CDR3 is TGTGCCAGCAGCTTTTTGAGGGGGCATGACGGGGAGCTGTTTTTT. The encoded protein is CASSFLRGHDGELFF. Using reference TRBV5-6 and TRBJ2-2 for the parts outside the CDR3, the full variable domain is DAGVTQSPTHLIKTRGQQVTLRCSPKSGHDTVSWYQQALGQGPQFIFQYYEEEERQRGNFPDRFSGHQFPNYSSELNVNALLLGDSALYLCASSFLRGHDGELFFGEGSRLTVL.

This clonotype was counted a few times. The genes are TRBV20-1 and TRBJ2-3, with TRBD2 matching over 13 bases. Germline-derived CDR1 and CDR2 are DFQATT and SNEGSKA (reference sequence). V shed 2 bases and J 6 bases; nucleotides not matched to a gene: 5. The CDR3 has 15 amino acids. In DNA, the CDR3 is TGCAGTGCTAGATCAGGACTAGCGGGAGTGGATACGCAGTATTTT. It yields the protein CSARSGLAGVDTQYF.

Note on this clonotype: Just one base apart from a much larger clone, this may be a read error. This sequence joins TRBV20-1 and TRBJ2-7; 7 bases match TRBD1. CDR3 length equals 14 residues. Germline V gene sequence: CDR1 DFQATT, CDR2 SNEGSKA (reference sequence). The CDR3 is CSAEGTDFPYGQYF. The DNA of the CDR3 is TGCAGTGCTGAAGGGACAGATTTTCCCTACGGGCAGTACTTC.

This clonotype was seen repeatedly, ten times or more. The chain recombines TRBV12-3 or TRBV12-4 with TRBJ2-7; D remains ambiguous. V lost 6 bases and J 0 bases, leaving 3 bases between the germline ends. The CDR3 loop spans 11 amino acids. This CDR3 is CASRYSYEQYF. In DNA form, the CDR3 reads TGTGCCAGCAGATACTCCTACGAGCAGTACTTC.

This clonotype was seen at least ten times. V is TRBV20-1 and J is TRBJ1-2; D might be TRBD1 (5 bases). Trimming left V 8 bases short and J 8 bases short, with 15 bases between. This CDR3 region has 11 residues. Germline V gives CDR1 DFQATT, CDR2 SNEGSKA (reference sequence). In DNA, the CDR3 is TGCAGTTTAAGCCAAAACAGGGGCTACACCTTC. Translated, it gives CSLSQNRGYTF.

This clonotype was detected a few times. The J gene is TRBJ2-7, the V gene TRBV15, with D perhaps being TRBD1 or TRBD2 (5 bases each). The V gene's germline CDR1 is LNHNV and CDR2 YYDKDF (reference sequence). V was trimmed by 4 bases and J by 6 bases, leaving 16 bases between them. The CDR3 totals 14 residues. The CDR3 nucleotides read TGTGCCACCAGCATGAGCGGTGGGGGAACCGAGCAGTACTTC. This codes for CATSMSGGGTEQYF.